Sequencing of this T cell receptor beta chain was carried out in a study of blood T cell repertoires in COVID-19. Repertoires were generated with immunoSEQ multiplex PCR, while TCRdb's copy carries only in-frame clones and drops some. The sample yields 110,000 to 150,000 clones, approximately 90% seen once. The CDR3 sequence is 14 residues long. From germline, CDR1 is LGHDT and CDR2 YNNKEL (reference sequence). V was clipped by 6 bases and J by 6 bases, with 17 bases between them. The clonotype comes from a woman older than 75 with acute or convalescent COVID-19. Sequencing was performed on peripheral blood. The chain links TRBV3-1 (or the pseudogene TRBV3-2) to TRBJ1-2; D is undetermined. CDR3 amino acids: CASREEGVLDGYTF. The CDR3 nucleotides are TGTGCCAGCAGGGAAGAGGGCGTTCTGGATGGCTACACCTTC.